This TCR beta chain stems from a study of beta chain features in type 1 diabetes. The germline V gene has CDR1 MGHRA and CDR2 YSYEKL. CDR3 length: 14 residues. The V and J ends lost 1 base and 7 bases respectively, with 10 bases between them. Worth noting for this clone: As yet, its antigen is unknown.

The entirety of the isolated RNA underwent reverse transcription, so expressed TCRB transcripts were sequenced. Using immunoSEQ multiplex PCR, the repertoire was profiled, and TCRdb retains in-frame clones only, with some absent. Seen here are 640,000 or so clones, over 10% observed once, and the top ten hold around 0.022%. Study findings and constraints: All four CD4+ subsets of Type 1 diabetes patients contained TCRB CDR3s that were moderately but significantly shorter.

The chain joins TRBV4-1 to TRBJ1-4; D is unclear. What was sequenced was naive CD4+ T cells from blood. This receptor was identified in a man younger than 30 with type 1 diabetes. DNA for the CDR3: TGCGCCAGCAGCCAAGCTCTAGGGCGTGAAAAACTGTTTTTT. This encodes CASSQALGREKLFF.